Presented here are 14 T cell receptor beta chains from one specimen sequenced in a study of monozygotic twins with inflammatory bowel disease. From the 5' RACE reads, TCRdb lists one entry per CDR3 protein and no DNA. This sample's clone table lists over 350,000 distinct CDR3 sequences. What was sequenced was blood. The receptors were gathered from a human donor with ulcerative colitis or Crohn's disease, or a healthy co-twin of an affected twin (not recorded which).

The chain couples TRBV12-3 or TRBV12-4 to TRBJ1-6; TCRdb returns TRBD1, unconfirmable since there is no DNA. The CDR3 has 15 amino acids. CDR3: CASSFRTGRNSPLHF.

This chain links TRBV9 with TRBJ2-2; TCRdb outputs TRBD1, but without DNA this stays unchecked. Germline CDR1 reads SGDLS; CDR2 reads YYNGEE. There are 15 residues in the CDR3. The CDR3 spells CASSSDRATYFELFF.

The chain is built from TRBV20-1 and TRBJ1-2. This CDR3 is 11 amino acids long. In germline, CDR1 is DFQATT, CDR2 SNEGSKA (reference sequence). The CDR3 loop is CSARRAYGYTF.

This CDR3 reads CASSLSTSLYNEQFF. The V gene is TRBV12-3 or TRBV12-4, the J gene TRBJ2-1; TCRdb gives TRBD2 as the D gene, but with no DNA this cannot be confirmed. The CDR3 length is 15 residues.

This rearrangement joins TRBV4-1 to TRBJ1-4; TCRdb picks TRBD1, but there is no DNA to check that call. Germline CDR1 MGHRA, CDR2 YSYEKL. This CDR3 spans 17 amino acids. The CDR3 region is CASSRTGVVKANEKLFF.

The genes are TRBV6-2 or TRBV6-3 and TRBJ2-7; absent DNA, TCRdb's TRBD1 call cannot be checked. The CDR3 loop spans 15 amino acids. Germline CDR1 reads MNHEY; CDR2 reads SVGEGT. The CDR3 loop reads CASSYGTGSPYEQYF.

The rearrangement joins TRBV14 to TRBJ2-4; the TCRdb D gene call, TRBD2, has no DNA to confirm it. CDR3 length: 13 residues. Germline V lookup: CDR1 SGHDN, CDR2 FVKESK. CDR3 residues: CASSQDRRRIQYF.

The chain carries TRBV7-9 and TRBJ1-6; the D call of TRBD1 rests on TCRdb alone, since no DNA is present to check it. Germline CDR1 and CDR2: SEHNR and FQNEAQ (reference sequence). CDR3 length equals 14 residues. CDR3 sequence: CASSLRGSESPLHF.

V and J are TRBV11-2 and TRBJ2-7; TCRdb proposes TRBD1, but this gene call is untestable without DNA. The germline V gene has CDR1 SGHAT and CDR2 FQNNGV. The CDR3 is 14 residues long. The CDR3 protein is CASSFDRDSYEQYF. Drawing the rest from reference TRBV11-2 and TRBJ2-7, the complete variable domain is EAGVAQSPRYKIIEKRQSVAFWCNPISGHATLYWYQQILGQGPKLLIQFQNNGVVDDSQLPKDRFSAERLKGVDSTLKIQPAKLEDSAVYLCASSFDRDSYEQYFGPGTRLTVT.

The rearrangement uses TRBV6-5 and TRBJ1-2. Germline V lookup: CDR1 MNHEY, CDR2 SVGAGI. This CDR3 has 14 residues. This chain's CDR3 is CASSYSRDGEGYTF.

The chain links TRBV6-2 or TRBV6-3 to TRBJ1-1. The CDR3 has 14 amino acids. Germline CDR1 MNHEY, CDR2 SVGEGT. CDR3 protein: CASSYDGENTEPFF.

The chain links TRBV5-1 to TRBJ2-3. The CDR3 is 14 amino acids. CDR1 is SGHRS, CDR2 YFSETQ, per germline. The CDR3 is CASSLVTATDTQYF.

The chain carries TRBV4-3 and TRBJ1-1. The length of the CDR3 is 18 residues. Per germline, CDR1 LGHNA and CDR2 YSLEER. CDR3 residues: CASSQVSHESIPLSEAFF.

The rearrangement uses TRBV30 and TRBJ2-2. CDR1 is GTSNPN, CDR2 SVGIG, per germline (reference sequence). The CDR3 sequence is 13 residues long. The CDR3 spells CAWSQTEAGELFF.